A selection of T cell receptor beta chains follows, all from one sample in a study of T cells in Graves' hyperthyroidism and ophthalmopathy. A single record per CDR3 protein comes from TCRdb applying MiXCR to the multiplex PCR reads. The top ten hold roughly 14% of the sample, which has fewer than 550,000 distinct CDR3 sequences, around 16% seen once. Sequenced input: blood. Source of these receptors: a woman between 18 and 30 years old with Graves' hyperthyroidism. Each CDR3 is given with its conserved first and last residue. Each record gives: CDR3 protein, V gene.

CSASNVEQFF,TRBV20-1
CASYGGQGAFDYGYTF,TRBV6-1
CASSPGLAGKEQYF,TRBV5-1
CASSILGLTNTEAFF,TRBV19
CASSYPLTGENGYTF,TRBV14
CASSPGTTGNNEKLFF,TRBV11-1
CSALTGQNTGELFF,TRBV20-1
CSVSGRVNTEAFF,TRBV29-1
CASSPKIAGDGYTF,TRBV3-1
CASSLLFRSTGEYNNEQFF,TRBV11-2
CASSQVPGQGEAFF,TRBV3-1
CASSQDLINNEQFF,TRBV14
CASSEAYGEKLFF,TRBV7-9
CASSLLNEQFF,TRBV5-6
CASTSYTSGEQFF,TRBV6-1
CASSLGGHSNEQFF,TRBV7-9
CASSQSTGAGKETQYF,TRBV3-1
CASRQGASTEAFF,TRBV6-2/TRBV6-3
CASSLGKNTEAFF,TRBV5-1
CASSESGPGANVLTF,TRBV25-1
CSARDSWREKWNEQFF,TRBV20-1
CASSYDGTGNTIYF,TRBV6-9
CASSQETGGDLHEQYF,TRBV3-1
CASYQQGRSYEQYF,TRBV5-1
CASSLFGGGATDTQYF,TRBV12-3/TRBV12-4
CASSQGRGTTYGYTF,TRBV4-3
CASSEPSGRAEQYF,TRBV6-1
CASSHDDRGRGYTF,TRBV7-9
CASPGLSTDTQYF,TRBV2
CASSFLGLTEAFF,TRBV12-3/TRBV12-4
CSVARTGRHEQYF,TRBV29-1
CASSQAYLSRGSAYGYTF,TRBV4-2
CASSQDIPDTQYF,TRBV4-1
CSAADRGTKNIQYF,TRBV20-1
CSAREAGASFYNEQFF,TRBV20-1
CASSLRAGGPGSPLHF,TRBV12-3/TRBV12-4
CSVGEGIYEQYF,TRBV29-1
CASSRPGTGDGNTIYF,TRBV12-3/TRBV12-4
CASSLLIGGRAFF,TRBV6-1
CASSDDRAYGYTF,TRBV10-1
CSASDRLAGGADTQYF,TRBV20-1
CASRTGAMDEKLFF,TRBV6-2/TRBV6-3
CAGSYGSSGRRTEAFF,TRBV6-2/TRBV6-3
CASSLPGDYYEQYF,TRBV5-5
CASSQMEFGEQYF,TRBV7-9
CASTLLDRGNYGYTF,TRBV28
CAISEKGTEAFF,TRBV10-3
CASSVDPIEGAKNTIYF,TRBV9
CASSGQGSSYEQYF,TRBV6-2/TRBV6-3
CAIGLAQDTQYF,TRBV10-3
CASSFSGGGSTDTQYF,TRBV12-3/TRBV12-4
CASSGGTGSFRGYTF,TRBV6-1
CASSLKGMFGYTF,TRBV6-1
CAWSVLQGPNEKLFF,TRBV30
CASSLGGSKYEQYF,TRBV7-3